The clone carrying this T cell receptor (beta chain) was seen only a few times. The protocol was immunoSEQ multiplex PCR, while the TCRdb copy is restricted to in-frame clones and leaves out a portion. The data hold about 130,000 clones, with 84% observed a single time. This sample is part of a study of blood T cell repertoires in COVID-19. The length of the CDR3 is 17 residues. Germline CDR1 LGHNA, CDR2 YNFKEQ. V lost 1 base and J lost 4; bases outside the gene matches: 5. Input material: peripheral blood. The clonotype was recovered from a human donor in a cohort sampled during active COVID-19. V gene TRBV4-2 combines with J gene TRBJ2-1; 12 bases align to TRBD2. CDR3 loop: CASSQGTSGDIYNEQFF. CDR3 sequence (DNA): TGTGCCAGCAGCCAAGGGACTAGCGGGGATATATACAATGAGCAGTTCTTC.